This T cell receptor (beta chain) was recovered during a study of T cell changes during pregnancy in multiple sclerosis. TCRdb's copy holds only in-frame clones and misses some; the assay was immunoSEQ multiplex PCR. Of over 50,000 clones listed, approximately 90% were seen once; the top ten hold 0.89%. With V trimmed by 3 bases and J by 7 bases, 8 bases remained unmatched. This CDR3 spans 14 amino acids. In germline, CDR1 is MGHDK, CDR2 SYGVNS. The sequence came from a female donor in good health, enrolled as a control in a pregnancy study. This material consisted of peripheral blood, taken in the first trimester of pregnancy. This chain links TRBV25-1 with TRBJ2-7; 8 positions match TRBD2. The CDR3 DNA reads as TGTGCCAGCAGTGACACTAGCGGATACTCTGAGCAGTACTTC. Its translation is CASSDTSGYSEQYF.